A selection of T cell receptor beta chains follows, all from one sample in a study of blood T cell repertoires in COVID-19. Here immunoSEQ multiplex PCR was the method, and the copy in TCRdb shows in-frame clones only, minus some. The sample lists approximately 190,000 clones, under 85% occurring once. Sequencing input: peripheral blood. The receptors originated from a man aged 55 to 70 with active or convalescent COVID-19. Each CDR3 is given with its conserved first and last residue. D genes are given only for firm matches. Part of the rows lack a size; the others show once, few, many or a class for expanded clones.

clone_size	d_call	v_call	j_call	cdr3_aa	cdr3_nt
NA	NA	TRBV7-2	TRBJ1-6	CASSRGEFGSPLHF	TGTGCCAGCAGCCGGGGTGAGTTTGGATCACCCCTCCACTTT
NA	NA	TRBV28	TRBJ2-5	CASSSQTGQETQYF	TGTGCCAGCAGCAGCCAGACAGGACAAGAGACCCAGTACTTC
NA	TRBD1	TRBV2	TRBJ1-1	CASRGTGGTEAFF	TGTGCCAGCAGGGGGACAGGGGGCACTGAAGCTTTCTTT
NA	TRBD2	TRBV10-2	TRBJ2-7	CASIDSGRLEQYF	TGCGCCAGTATCGATAGCGGGAGGCTCGAGCAGTACTTC
NA	TRBD2	TRBV18	TRBJ2-5	CASSPGTSGTPEDF	TGTGCCAGCTCACCAGGGACTAGCGGGACGCCGGAGGACTTC
NA	NA	TRBV4-2	TRBJ2-7	CASSPAGTSSYEQYF	TGTGCCAGCAGCCCGGCGGGTACGAGCTCCTACGAGCAGTACTTC
few	NA	TRBV24-1	TRBJ2-3	CATSDYDTDTQYF	TGTGCCACCAGTGACTACGACACAGATACGCAGTATTTT
NA	TRBD1	TRBV24-1	TRBJ2-1	CATSGGQGPQGEQFF	TGTGCCACCAGTGGAGGACAGGGCCCGCAGGGTGAGCAGTTCTTC
NA	NA	TRBV6-5	TRBJ1-2	CASSFGTNYGYTF	TGTGCCAGCAGTTTCGGGACTAACTATGGCTACACCTTC
NA	NA	TRBV7-9	TRBJ1-6	CASSFSLKGALHF	TGTGCCAGCAGCTTCAGTTTAAAGGGAGCCCTCCACTTT
once	TRBD1	TRBV7-9	TRBJ2-7	CASSSGTGVSEQYF	TGTGCCAGCAGCTCAGGGACAGGGGTTAGCGAGCAGTACTTC
NA	NA	TRBV10-3	TRBJ1-4	CATGGTNEKLFF	TGTGCCACAGGAGGGACTAATGAAAAACTGTTTTTT
NA	NA	TRBV6-2/TRBV6-3	TRBJ2-7	CASSYSWFEADEQYF	TGTGCCAGCAGTTACTCGTGGTTCGAGGCGGACGAGCAGTACTTC
NA	TRBD1	TRBV5-1	TRBJ1-3	CASSLTGQSLSGNTIYF	TGCGCCAGCAGCTTAACGGGACAGTCCCTCTCTGGAAACACCATATATTTT
NA	TRBD1	TRBV10-3	TRBJ2-3	CAIKGQGISTDTQYF	TGTGCCATCAAGGGACAGGGAATTAGCACAGATACGCAGTATTTT
NA	TRBD2	TRBV28	TRBJ2-2	CASSLPSGTGELFF	TGTGCCAGCAGTTTACCTAGCGGGACCGGGGAGCTGTTTTTT
NA	NA	TRBV7-5	TRBJ1-2	CVRSGTGQDYGYTF	TGTGTCAGAAGCGGTACAGGACAGGACTATGGCTACACCTTC
NA	NA	TRBV20-1	TRBJ2-3	CSAISSDTQYF	TGCAGTGCTATTTCCTCGGATACGCAGTATTTT
NA	TRBD2	TRBV27	TRBJ2-1	CASSLIAGGYNEQFF	TGTGCCAGCAGTTTAATAGCGGGAGGTTACAATGAGCAGTTCTTC
NA	TRBD1	TRBV7-6	TRBJ1-2	CASSLDRQGSAGYTF	TGTGCCAGCAGCTTAGATCGACAGGGGAGTGCTGGCTACACCTTC
NA	TRBD1	TRBV7-2	TRBJ2-7	CASSLGTGSSYEQYF	TGTGCCAGCAGCTTAGGGACAGGTTCCTCCTACGAGCAGTACTTC
NA	NA	TRBV5-1	TRBJ2-2	CASSFFRGPLIGELFF	TGCGCCAGCAGCTTCTTTAGAGGGCCCTTGATCGGGGAGCTGTTTTTT
NA	NA	TRBV20-1	TRBJ2-7	CSGAEFEEQYF	TGCAGCGGAGCGGAGTTTGAGGAGCAGTACTTC
NA	TRBD2	TRBV5-4	TRBJ2-1	CASSLGGTRGNEQFF	TGTGCCAGCAGCTTGGGAGGGACTAGAGGGAATGAGCAGTTCTTC
NA	TRBD2	TRBV11-2	TRBJ2-5	CASSLDRPPGGVETQYF	TGTGCCAGCAGCTTAGATCGGCCACCGGGAGGTGTTGAGACCCAGTACTTC
NA	TRBD1	TRBV9	TRBJ2-3	CASSVATGADTQYF	TGTGCCAGCAGCGTTGCAACAGGGGCGGATACGCAGTATTTT
NA	NA	TRBV7-2	TRBJ1-4	CASSLGVGGVEKLFF	TGTGCCAGCAGCTTAGGAGTGGGGGGAGTTGAAAAACTGTTTTTT
NA	TRBD1	TRBV5-1	TRBJ2-2	CASSWLGQGAHTGELFF	TGCGCCAGCAGCTGGCTTGGACAGGGGGCTCACACCGGGGAGCTGTTTTTT
NA	NA	TRBV28	TRBJ2-7	CASSLVGGPYEQYF	TGTGCCAGCAGTTTAGTGGGAGGACCCTACGAGCAGTACTTC
few	TRBD2	TRBV5-4	TRBJ2-1	CASSSGLAGSRGAYNEQFF	TGTGCCAGCAGCTCGGGACTAGCGGGCTCCCGAGGGGCCTACAATGAGCAGTTCTTC
NA	TRBD2	TRBV4-3	TRBJ2-1	CASSQGLADTYNEQFF	TGCGCCAGCAGCCAGGGTCTAGCGGATACCTACAATGAGCAGTTCTTC
NA	NA	TRBV6-2/TRBV6-3	TRBJ1-1	CASSLSGNTEAFF	TGTGCCAGCAGCCTCTCGGGGAACACTGAAGCTTTCTTT
NA	NA	TRBV3-1/TRBV3-2	TRBJ2-1	CASSQDYGLGEQFF	TGTGCCAGCAGCCAAGATTACGGACTGGGGGAGCAGTTCTTC
NA	TRBD2	TRBV9	TRBJ2-1	CASSVSPSGGSYNEQFF	TGTGCCAGCAGCGTATCGCCTAGCGGGGGGTCCTACAATGAGCAGTTCTTC
NA	NA	TRBV5-1	TRBJ2-7	CASSLQGPPMEQYF	TGCGCCAGCAGCTTGCAGGGGCCCCCCATGGAGCAGTACTTC
once	TRBD2	TRBV6-2/TRBV6-3	TRBJ2-5	CASSYLAGGPGETQYF	TGTGCCAGCAGTTACCTAGCGGGAGGGCCGGGGGAGACCCAGTACTTC
NA	NA	TRBV19	TRBJ2-5	CASSTLIDFQGTQYF	TGTGCCAGTAGCACCCTCATTGACTTCCAGGGGACCCAGTACTTC
NA	TRBD2	TRBV24-1	TRBJ2-1	CATSQSGSSYNEQFF	TGTGCCACCAGTCAGAGCGGGAGCTCCTACAATGAGCAGTTCTTC
many	TRBD1	TRBV3-1/TRBV3-2	TRBJ1-1	CASSRSRDRTNTEAFF	TGTGCCAGCAGCCGGAGTAGGGACAGGACTAACACTGAAGCTTTCTTT